One T cell receptor (beta chain) is described in this entry. This entry belongs to a study of blood T cell repertoires in COVID-19. At the level of the study: Whether acute or convalescent, the COVID-19 samples came from the United States, Italy and Spain. Nucleic acid was either cDNA or gDNA, and it came from T cells, B-cell-depleted T cells, or PBMCs.

The authors' processing: Nucleated cell number was recorded as an estimate derived from reference gene primer amplification. Clones were read by immunoSEQ multiplex PCR, and TCRdb kept only the in-frame ones, dropping some. That table gives V, J and clone size, and the DNA gave D and trimming. The data show about 110,000 clones, approximately 81% seen once. The CDR3 length is 17 residues. The trim removed 0 bases at V and 1 base at J, leaving 6 bases unmatched. Germline lookup yields CDR1 LGHNA and CDR2 YNFKEQ. V gene TRBV4-2 combines with J gene TRBJ2-5, with 9 bases matching TRBD2. The sequence came from a man aged 45 to 65 with acute or convalescent COVID-19. The sample was peripheral blood. CDR3 DNA sequence: TGTGCCAGCAGCCAAGATTCAGCGGGGGGCGGCCAAGAGACCCAGTACTTC. Protein product: CASSQDSAGGGQETQYF.